Shown below are 30 T cell receptor beta chains from a single sample sequenced in a study of blood T cells in healthy people across ages (dated by TCRdb to the mid-2010s). Libraries were built with 5' RACE. For sequencing, an Illumina HiSeq 2500 was employed. A second about 6 to 11 cycle PCR used a sample-barcoded 5' primer and a J-beta primer mix. TCRdb itself trimmed the public reads at Q25 with fastp, ran MiXCR and retained productive beta chains. One record per CDR3 amino acid sequence lists the most common genes and DNA. Recorded for this sample are 700,000 or so distinct CDR3 sequences; 22% of them occurred a single time. In total, the top ten clones hold less than 25% of the sample. Specimen: blood. All receptors come from a man between 65 and 85 years old in good health.

The chain carries TRBV5-6 and TRBJ2-5; D ambiguous. The germline gives CDR1 SGHDT, CDR2 YYEEEE. CDR3 size: 14 residues. The V end lost 2 bases, the J end lost 1 base, and 9 bases lay between the germline ends. The DNA for the CDR3 is TGTGCCAGCAGCTTTCTGGTATCCCAAGAGACCCAGTACTTC. It is translated as CASSFLVSQETQYF.

The chain combines TRBV24-1 with TRBJ1-1; 8 nucleotides line up with TRBD1. This CDR3 has 15 residues. Germline CDR1 is KGHDR and CDR2 is SFDVKD. V shed 3 bases, J shed 6 bases, and the junction held 8 bases outside the gene matches. The CDR3 DNA reads as TGTGCCACCAGTGATCGCACAGGGGGTATGGCTGAAGCTTTCTTT. This codes for CATSDRTGGMAEAFF.

This chain uses TRBV19 with TRBJ2-7; 9 nucleotides match TRBD1. TRBJ2-5 matches the DNA end more closely, so the J call is doubtful. This CDR3 is built from 14 residues. CDR1 and CDR2 (germline): LNHDA, SQIVND (reference sequence). CDR3 sequence reads: CASSRTGEKETQYF. The CDR3 nucleotides read TGTGCCAGTAGTAGGACAGGGGAAAAAGAGACCCAGTACTTC.

The chain carries TRBV5-1 and TRBJ1-2, with a weak D call TRBD1 (6 bases). V was trimmed by 4 bases and J by 2 bases, leaving 15 bases between them. The CDR3 extends over 15 amino acids. CDR1 SGHRS and CDR2 YFSETQ come from the germline V gene. DNA for the CDR3: TGCGCCAGCAGCCCGCCGGACAGTGCCAACTATGGCTACACCTTC. Protein product: CASSPPDSANYGYTF.

This clonotype was observed a handful of times. The chain employs TRBV7-2 and TRBJ2-1, with 9 bases aligning to TRBD2. The J call is doubtful: the DNA matches TRBJ2-5 better. Germline lookup yields CDR1 SGHTA and CDR2 FQGNSA. This CDR3 is 16 amino acids long. CDR3 sequence reads: CASSLGGLAAKETQYF. The CDR3 nucleotides are TGTGCCAGCAGCTTAGGGGGACTAGCTGCAAAAGAGACCCAGTACTTC.

Turning to this clonotype: The junction departs from germline at one end; a sequencing error may be responsible. The CDR3 here is CAGSGGTGFDEQYF. The CDR3 region has the DNA TGTGCCGGCAGCGGAGGGACAGGGTTCGACGAGCAGTACTTC. The chain carries TRBV13 and TRBJ2-7; TRBD1 aligns across 9 bases. Germline CDR1 reads PRHDT; CDR2 reads FYEKMQ (reference sequence). The CDR3 totals 14 residues.

This chain uses TRBV28 with TRBJ2-6, with D unclear. The V and J ends lost 3 bases and 1 base respectively, with 7 bases between them. The CDR3 runs 15 residues. In germline, CDR1 is MDHEN, CDR2 SYDVKM. The CDR3 sequence is CASSFWGSGANVLTF. In DNA form, the CDR3 reads TGTGCCAGCAGTTTTTGGGGATCTGGGGCCAACGTCCTGACTTTC. Filled out from reference TRBV28 and TRBJ2-6, the complete variable domain reads DVKVTQSSRYLVKRTGEKVFLECVQDMDHENMFWYRQDPGLGLRLIYFSYDVKMKEKGDIPEGYSVSREKKERFSLILESASTNQTSMYLCASSFWGSGANVLTFGAGSRLTVL.

The chain recombines TRBV20-1 with TRBJ2-3; 9 nucleotides agree with TRBD1. This CDR3 is 15 amino acids long. Unmatched junction bases numbered 10, after V lost 8 bases and J lost 1 base. Germline values: CDR1 DFQATT, CDR2 SNEGSKA (reference sequence). The CDR3, as DNA: TGCAGTCTGTTTGACAGGGGGATTGGCACAGATACGCAGTATTTT. This gives the protein CSLFDRGIGTDTQYF.

The chain employs TRBV7-9 and TRBJ1-2; 7 bases agree with TRBD1. CDR3 length: 11 residues. The germline V gene encodes CDR1 SEHNR and CDR2 FQNEAQ (reference sequence). J was trimmed by 13 bases and V by 1 base; bases with no gene match: 3. This CDR3 is CASSLEGAATF. For the CDR3, the DNA is TGTGCCAGCAGCTTAGAGGGGGCCGCCACCTTC.

The CDR3 is CSAEESYNSPLHF. In nucleotides, the CDR3 is TGCAGTGCGGAGGAGAGCTATAATTCACCCCTCCACTTT. J is TRBJ1-6 and V is TRBV20-1, with D uncertain. The CDR3 has 13 residues. V dropped 6 bases and J dropped 3 bases, with 9 bases sitting between them. Per germline, CDR1 DFQATT and CDR2 SNEGSKA (reference sequence).

Only a few counts were recorded for this clonotype. This rearrangement joins TRBV7-2 to TRBJ2-2; TRBD1 matches 9 bases. The CDR3 is 15 amino acids. CDR1 SGHTA and CDR2 FQGNSA come from the germline V gene. V lost 5 bases and J lost 3; bases outside the gene matches: 4. In nucleotides, the CDR3 is TGTGCCAGCAGCGAGGGACAGGGTCACACCGGGGAGCTGTTTTTT. Translating it yields CASSEGQGHTGELFF.

The rearrangement uses TRBV7-6 and TRBJ2-3; D is possibly TRBD2 (7 bases). V was clipped by 5 bases and J by 4 bases, with 19 bases between them. Germline V gene lookup returns CDR1 SGHVS and CDR2 FNYEAQ. This CDR3 is 16 amino acids long. The CDR3 bases are TGTGCCAGCAGCCCCCTACGGGGGGCAGGCGCAGATACGCAGTATTTT. Translating it yields CASSPLRGAGADTQYF.

This clonotype was observed many times. This chain joins TRBV5-1 and TRBJ1-1, with a tentative D call TRBD1 (6 bases). Germline lookup yields CDR1 SGHRS and CDR2 YFSETQ. V lost 2 bases to trimming and J lost 5 bases, with 10 bases between them. CDR3 size: 13 residues. In DNA, the CDR3 is TGCGCCAGCAGCTTCGGAGGGGGAACTGAAGCTTTCTTT. This encodes CASSFGGGTEAFF.

The chain is built from TRBV29-1 and TRBJ1-1; TRBD1 matches at 9 bases. The ends lost 6 bases at V and 2 bases at J; junction bases unmatched: 10. This CDR3 is 15 amino acids long. Per germline, CDR1 SQVTM and CDR2 ANQGSEA. The CDR3 is CSVGQGTLFNTEAFF. The CDR3, as DNA: TGCAGCGTGGGACAGGGTACCTTATTCAACACTGAAGCTTTCTTT.

The chain uses TRBV3-1 and TRBJ2-6; tentatively, D is TRBD1 or TRBD2 (5 bases each). V lost 4 bases to trimming and J lost 0 bases, with 13 bases between them. CDR1 and CDR2 (germline): LGHDT, YNNKEL (reference sequence). This CDR3 has 17 residues. The CDR3 DNA reads TGTGCCAGCAGCCTGGGGGAGAGGATCTCTGGGGCCAACGTCCTGACTTTC. Translation gives CASSLGERISGANVLTF. Full variable domain (missing parts from reference TRBV3-1 and TRBJ2-6): DTAVSQTPKYLVTQMGNDKSIKCEQNLGHDTMYWYKQDSKKFLKIMFSYNNKELIINETVPNRFSPKSPDKAHLNLHINSLELGDSAVYFCASSLGERISGANVLTFGAGSRLTVL.

The sample holds a few counts of this clonotype. This chain joins TRBV19 and TRBJ2-1; TRBD1 aligns across 7 bases. This CDR3 comprises 13 residues. CDR1 is LNHDA, CDR2 SQIVND, per germline (reference sequence). V was clipped by 10 bases and J by 7 bases; unmatched bases: 10. This CDR3 is CATRDRMRNEQFF. For the CDR3, the DNA is TGTGCCACCAGGGACAGAATGAGGAATGAGCAGTTCTTC.

This clonotype was counted once. The chain uses TRBV20-1 and TRBJ1-1, with 8 bases identical to TRBD1. This CDR3 has 12 residues. The V segment lost 3 bases and the J segment 5 bases; nucleotides outside the gene matches: 2. Germline V gene sequence: CDR1 DFQATT, CDR2 SNEGSKA (reference sequence). The CDR3 DNA is TGCAGTGCTAGGACAGGGGAAACTGAAGCTTTCTTT. Protein: CSARTGETEAFF.

This clonotype has more than one count but fewer than ten. This sequence joins TRBV5-8 and TRBJ2-5, with D possibly matching TRBD1 (5 bases). CDR1 is SGHTS, CDR2 YDEGEE, per germline. The CDR3 sequence is 13 residues long. Trimming removed 0 bases at V and 5 bases at J, with 8 bases between. The DNA of the CDR3 is TGTGCCAGCAGCTTGGAACAGGAGGAGACCCAGTACTTC. Protein product: CASSLEQEETQYF.

The chain employs TRBV7-9 and TRBJ2-3, with 12 bases identical to TRBD2. This CDR3 contains 18 residues. V lost 11 bases to trimming and J lost 2 bases; unmatched junction nucleotides: 17. Germline CDR1 and CDR2: SEHNR and FQNEAQ (reference sequence). For the CDR3, the DNA is TGTGCCGACAGCTTCCCGTTTACTAGCGGGAGGACCACAGATACGCAGTATTTT. It codes for CADSFPFTSGRTTDTQYF. Together with reference TRBV7-9 and TRBJ2-3, the CDR3 gives the full variable domain: DTGVSQNPRHKITKRGQNVTFRCDPISEHNRLYWYRQTLGQGPEFLTYFQNEAQLEKSRLLSDRFSAERPKGSFSTLEIQRTEQGDSAMYLCADSFPFTSGRTTDTQYFGPGTRLTVL.

The rearrangement links TRBV5-4 to TRBJ2-3, with 8 bases matching TRBD1. The CDR3 loop spans 13 amino acids. CDR1 and CDR2 from the germline V gene are SGHNT and YYREEE (reference sequence). The trim removed 4 bases at V and 14 bases at J, leaving 12 bases unmatched. The CDR3 nucleotides are TGTGCCAGCAGCGCCACTACAGGGGGAGAGCTGTATTTT. This translates into CASSATTGGELYF.

This clonotype was detected only a few times. In nucleotides, the CDR3 is TGTGCCAGCAGTTTAGTAGCGCCAGAGACCCAGTACTTC. This sequence encodes CASSLVAPETQYF. The gene calls are TRBV12-3 or TRBV12-4 and TRBJ2-5, with a tentative D call TRBD2 (5 bases). V shed 1 base and J shed 4 bases, with 7 bases lying between them. CDR3 length: 13 amino acids.

This sequence joins TRBV10-3 and TRBJ2-3; unclear D gene. Trimming left V 3 bases short and J 0 bases short, with 7 bases between. CDR3 size: 14 residues. Germline V gives CDR1 ENHRY, CDR2 SYGVKD. CDR3 coding DNA: TGTGCCATCAGTGAATTAGGGAGCACAGATACGCAGTATTTT. It encodes CAISELGSTDTQYF.

The chain combines TRBV2 with TRBJ1-5; 7 nucleotides match TRBD1. V shed 6 bases, J shed 7 bases, and the junction held 9 bases outside the gene matches. In germline, CDR1 is SNHLY, CDR2 FYNNEI. This CDR3 spans 14 amino acids. CDR3 residues: CASRGDRVGQPQHF. The CDR3, as DNA: TGTGCCAGCAGGGGAGACAGGGTTGGACAGCCCCAGCATTTT.

A single count supports this clonotype. The DNA for the CDR3 is TGTGCCAGCAGCTTAACAAGGGCTCCCGGGGAGCTGTTTTTT. Amino acid sequence: CASSLTRAPGELFF. The chain recombines TRBV7-9 with TRBJ2-2; D is ambiguous. Germline-derived CDR1 and CDR2 are SEHNR and FQNEAQ (reference sequence). CDR3 size: 14 residues. The germline V and J ends were trimmed by 2 bases and 6 bases, with 10 bases remaining between them.

With regard to this clonotype: An end of the junction does not agree with germline; a read error may underlie this. The J gene is TRBJ2-2, the V gene TRBV29-1, with D possibly TRBD2 on 6 matching bases. In germline, CDR1 is SQVTM, CDR2 ANQGSEA. The CDR3 runs to 13 residues. The CDR3 coding sequence is TGCAGCGTTGCCGGGAGAAACACCGGGGAGCCGTTTTTT. This sequence encodes CSVAGRNTGEPFF.

This clonotype has more than one count but fewer than ten. The J gene is TRBJ1-4, the V gene TRBV20-1, with D hard to call. The V end lost 1 base, the J end lost 8 bases, and 8 bases lay between the germline ends. Germline CDR1 and CDR2: DFQATT and SNEGSKA (reference sequence). This CDR3 has 12 amino acids. CDR3 loop: CSARGLREKLFF. In DNA, the CDR3 is TGCAGTGCTAGAGGCTTGCGAGAAAAACTGTTTTTT.

The table lists this clonotype with many counts. The J gene is TRBJ2-1, the V gene TRBV5-1, with TRBD1 identical over 9 bases. Per the germline V gene, CDR1 is SGHRS and CDR2 is YFSETQ. V lost 0 bases, J lost 7 bases, and 8 bases stayed unmatched. This CDR3 region has 16 residues. The CDR3 is CASSLETGGIGNEQFF. DNA of the CDR3: TGCGCCAGCAGCTTGGAGACAGGGGGTATTGGTAATGAGCAGTTCTTC.

This clonotype was observed a handful of times. The V and J genes are TRBV3-1 and TRBJ2-1, with 11 positions matching TRBD1. The J call may be wrong; the DNA end is better matched by TRBJ2-7. This CDR3 has 14 amino acids. Germline loops: CDR1 LGHDT, CDR2 YNNKEL (reference sequence). The CDR3 DNA is TGTGCCAGCAGCCAAGGGACAGGGGGCCGCGAGCAGTACTTC. Translating it yields CASSQGTGGREQYF.

The chain carries TRBV7-2 and TRBJ1-1, with TRBD1 matching 7 bases. V lost 4 bases to trimming and J lost 5 bases; unmatched junction nucleotides: 7. This CDR3 is 14 amino acids long. Germline CDR1 is SGHTA and CDR2 is FQGNSA. The CDR3 sequence is CASSSRQGRTEAFF. DNA of the CDR3: TGTGCCAGCAGCTCCCGACAGGGAAGAACTGAAGCTTTCTTT.

The count of this clonotype is one. CDR3 amino acids: CSVPGQGLWEQYF. The CDR3 DNA reads as TGCAGCGTTCCGGGACAGGGGCTGTGGGAGCAGTACTTC. V gene TRBV29-1 combines with J gene TRBJ2-5; TRBD1 agrees at 10 bases. This CDR3 has 13 amino acids. After removal of 5 bases from V and 11 bases from J, the junction contained 11 bases not matched to a gene. Germline CDR1 and CDR2: SQVTM and ANQGSEA. Complete variable domain (other parts from reference TRBV29-1 and TRBJ2-5): SAVISQKPSRDICQRGTSLTIQCQVDSQVTMMFWYRQQPGQSLTLIATANQGSEATYESGFVIDKFPISRPNLTFSTLTVSNMSPEDSSIYLCSVPGQGLWEQYFGPGTRLLVL.